The rows below give T cell receptor beta chains drawn from one sample of a study of chemoradiotherapy in HPV16-positive cancers. TCRdb's copy holds only in-frame clones and misses some; the assay was immunoSEQ multiplex PCR. The data hold 45,000 to 60,000 clones, with about nine tenths observed a single time. The material sequenced was blood, taken from a patient who underwent chemoradiotherapy. The receptor source for this set is a human donor with HPV-associated anogenital cancer. The CDR3 runs from the conserved cysteine through the conserved F or W. Each record gives: CDR3 length, clone size, J gene, D gene, V gene, CDR3 DNA, CDR3 protein. A D gene is named only where the DNA matches it firmly. Part of the rows lack a size; the others show once, few, many or a class for expanded clones.

CDR3 length: 15
clone size: -
J gene: TRBJ1-2
D gene: TRBD1
V gene: TRBV6-5
CDR3 DNA: TGTGCCAGCAGTCCACAGGGGGCGCTGGGTCTTGGCTACACCTTC
CDR3 protein: CASSPQGALGLGYTF

CDR3 length: 15
clone size: -
J gene: TRBJ1-2
D gene: -
V gene: TRBV5-8
CDR3 DNA: TGTGCCAGCAGCTTGGGAGGGGTCAATTACTATGGCTACACCTTC
CDR3 protein: CASSLGGVNYYGYTF

CDR3 length: 14
clone size: -
J gene: TRBJ2-7
D gene: -
V gene: TRBV19
CDR3 DNA: TGTGCCAGTAGTATTGCTGGGGACTCCTACGAGCAGTACTTC
CDR3 protein: CASSIAGDSYEQYF

CDR3 length: 14
clone size: -
J gene: TRBJ2-2
D gene: TRBD2
V gene: TRBV5-1
CDR3 DNA: TGCGCCAGCAGTGGGACTAGGAAGGGCGGGGAGCTGTTTTTT
CDR3 protein: CASSGTRKGGELFF

CDR3 length: 11
clone size: -
J gene: TRBJ1-2
D gene: -
V gene: TRBV30
CDR3 DNA: TGTGCCTGGAGGGACGGCTACTTCTACACCTTC
CDR3 protein: CAWRDGYFYTF

CDR3 length: 16
clone size: -
J gene: TRBJ1-2
D gene: TRBD1
V gene: TRBV6-5
CDR3 DNA: TGTGCCAGCAGTTACTCGGGGGACAGGGGTGACTATGGCTACACCTTC
CDR3 protein: CASSYSGDRGDYGYTF

CDR3 length: 14
clone size: once
J gene: TRBJ2-5
D gene: -
V gene: TRBV19
CDR3 DNA: TGTGCCAGTAGTATAGTCGGGCCGAGGGAGACCCAGTACTTC
CDR3 protein: CASSIVGPRETQYF

CDR3 length: 18
clone size: once
J gene: TRBJ2-1
D gene: -
V gene: TRBV5-1
CDR3 DNA: TGCGCCAGCAGCTTGGAAGCTCATACAGGAACACCGGGCAATGAGCAGTTCTTC
CDR3 protein: CASSLEAHTGTPGNEQFF

CDR3 length: 14
clone size: -
J gene: TRBJ2-7
D gene: TRBD2
V gene: TRBV29-1
CDR3 DNA: TGCAGCGTTGAGATCCAGCGGGAGTCTGGCGAGCAGTACTTC
CDR3 protein: CSVEIQRESGEQYF

CDR3 length: 15
clone size: -
J gene: TRBJ1-5
D gene: TRBD1
V gene: TRBV30
CDR3 DNA: TGTGCCTGGAATACGGGGACAGGAGTCAATCAGCCCCAGCATTTT
CDR3 protein: CAWNTGTGVNQPQHF

CDR3 length: 11
clone size: -
J gene: TRBJ2-3
D gene: TRBD1
V gene: TRBV7-9
CDR3 DNA: TGTGCCAGCCAGGGGGCAGATACGCAGTATTTT
CDR3 protein: CASQGADTQYF

CDR3 length: 14
clone size: -
J gene: TRBJ1-5
D gene: -
V gene: TRBV7-2
CDR3 DNA: TGTGCCAGCAGCGACGGGGGTGGGCGCCAGCCCCAGCATTTT
CDR3 protein: CASSDGGGRQPQHF

CDR3 length: 13
clone size: once
J gene: TRBJ2-7
D gene: -
V gene: TRBV19
CDR3 DNA: TGTGCCAGTAGTATAGACAGGGGATACGAGCAGTACTTC
CDR3 protein: CASSIDRGYEQYF

CDR3 length: 13
clone size: -
J gene: TRBJ1-2
D gene: -
V gene: TRBV18
CDR3 DNA: TGTGCCAGCTCCCTAACGGGGCTCTCTGGCTACACCTTC
CDR3 protein: CASSLTGLSGYTF

CDR3 length: 11
clone size: once
J gene: TRBJ2-3
D gene: -
V gene: TRBV10-1
CDR3 DNA: TGCGCCAGCCAGGGGACCCGAAGGCAGTATTTT
CDR3 protein: CASQGTRRQYF

CDR3 length: 16
clone size: -
J gene: TRBJ2-7
D gene: TRBD2
V gene: TRBV7-2
CDR3 DNA: TGTGCCAGCAGCTTAGCGGGAGGGATACACTCCTACGAGCAGTACTTC
CDR3 protein: CASSLAGGIHSYEQYF

CDR3 length: 16
clone size: -
J gene: TRBJ2-3
D gene: TRBD2
V gene: TRBV5-4
CDR3 DNA: TGTGCCAGCAGCCCGAGGACTAGCGGGGGTTCAGATACGCAGTATTTT
CDR3 protein: CASSPRTSGGSDTQYF

CDR3 length: 14
clone size: -
J gene: TRBJ1-2
D gene: -
V gene: TRBV6-1
CDR3 DNA: TGTGCCAGCAGTGAAGGTCCCAGGTTGGATGGCTACACCTTC
CDR3 protein: CASSEGPRLDGYTF

CDR3 length: 13
clone size: -
J gene: TRBJ2-3
D gene: -
V gene: TRBV7-2
CDR3 DNA: TGTGCCAGCAGCTTTGGAGACACAGATACGCAGTATTTT
CDR3 protein: CASSFGDTDTQYF

CDR3 length: 14
clone size: -
J gene: TRBJ2-7
D gene: TRBD1
V gene: TRBV6-5
CDR3 DNA: TGTGCCAGCAGTACGACAGGGCCCCTAGACGAGCAGTACTTC
CDR3 protein: CASSTTGPLDEQYF

CDR3 length: 12
clone size: -
J gene: TRBJ1-5
D gene: -
V gene: TRBV19
CDR3 DNA: TGTGCCAGCAGGGGTCGGGGCCAGCCCCAGCATTTT
CDR3 protein: CASRGRGQPQHF

CDR3 length: 13
clone size: -
J gene: TRBJ1-2
D gene: -
V gene: TRBV27
CDR3 DNA: TGTGCCAGCAGTCGTGACAGCCCGGAAGGCTACACCTTC
CDR3 protein: CASSRDSPEGYTF

CDR3 length: 16
clone size: -
J gene: TRBJ1-2
D gene: TRBD1
V gene: TRBV19
CDR3 DNA: TGTGCCAGTAGACTCCCCCGCCGGGACAGTAACTATGGCTACACCTTC
CDR3 protein: CASRLPRRDSNYGYTF

CDR3 length: 15
clone size: -
J gene: TRBJ1-3
D gene: -
V gene: TRBV6-5
CDR3 DNA: TGTGCCAGCAGTTACTCCCAGGGTTCCGGAAACACCATATATTTT
CDR3 protein: CASSYSQGSGNTIYF

CDR3 length: 14
clone size: -
J gene: TRBJ1-1
D gene: -
V gene: TRBV4-2
CDR3 DNA: TGTGCCAGCAGCCAAGTAAGGGGAGGAACTGAAGCTTTCTTT
CDR3 protein: CASSQVRGGTEAFF

CDR3 length: 17
clone size: -
J gene: TRBJ2-5
D gene: -
V gene: TRBV15
CDR3 DNA: TGTGCCACCAGCAGTGGTCCCTCCCCAGGGCGGAAAGAGACCCAGTACTTC
CDR3 protein: CATSSGPSPGRKETQYF

CDR3 length: 14
clone size: -
J gene: TRBJ2-7
D gene: TRBD2
V gene: TRBV10-3
CDR3 DNA: TGTGCCTCCAAACCGCTAGCGGACTCCTACGAGCAGTACTTC
CDR3 protein: CASKPLADSYEQYF

CDR3 length: 13
clone size: few
J gene: TRBJ2-7
D gene: -
V gene: TRBV6-5
CDR3 DNA: TGTGCCAGCAGGCGCCCCGGTTCCTACGAGCAGTACTTC
CDR3 protein: CASRRPGSYEQYF

CDR3 length: 13
clone size: -
J gene: TRBJ1-2
D gene: TRBD1
V gene: TRBV27
CDR3 DNA: TGTGCCAGCAGGGGACAGGGTATACATGGCTACACCTTC
CDR3 protein: CASRGQGIHGYTF

CDR3 length: 15
clone size: -
J gene: TRBJ2-3
D gene: -
V gene: TRBV7-2
CDR3 DNA: TGTGCCAGCAGCTTAGCGGGGGATTCAGGGTATACGCAGTATTTT
CDR3 protein: CASSLAGDSGYTQYF

CDR3 length: 13
clone size: once
J gene: TRBJ2-7
D gene: TRBD1
V gene: TRBV4-1
CDR3 DNA: TGCGCCAGCAGCCAACAAGGGACAGACGAGCAGTACTTC
CDR3 protein: CASSQQGTDEQYF

CDR3 length: 13
clone size: -
J gene: TRBJ1-2
D gene: -
V gene: TRBV7-9
CDR3 DNA: TGTGCCAGCAGCTATGGACAGTCCTATGGCTACACCTTC
CDR3 protein: CASSYGQSYGYTF

CDR3 length: 15
clone size: -
J gene: TRBJ1-2
D gene: TRBD1
V gene: TRBV27
CDR3 DNA: TGTGCCAGCAGTCCGCTGGGACAGCCTAACTATGGCCACACCTTC
CDR3 protein: CASSPLGQPNYGHTF

CDR3 length: 14
clone size: -
J gene: TRBJ2-3
D gene: -
V gene: TRBV21-1
CDR3 DNA: TGTGCCAGCAGCCTACAGGGTCTCACAGATACGCAGTATTTT
CDR3 protein: CASSLQGLTDTQYF

CDR3 length: 18
clone size: -
J gene: TRBJ2-2
D gene: -
V gene: TRBV21-1
CDR3 DNA: TGTGCCAGCAGCAAAGGAACCAGCGGGAGGGAGAACACCGGGGAGCTGTTTTTT
CDR3 protein: CASSKGTSGRENTGELFF

CDR3 length: 17
clone size: -
J gene: TRBJ2-1
D gene: TRBD1
V gene: TRBV5-4
CDR3 DNA: TGTGCCAGCAGGTTGGTCCCCCCGGGACAGGTAACGAATGAGCAGTTCTTC
CDR3 protein: CASRLVPPGQVTNEQFF

CDR3 length: 16
clone size: -
J gene: TRBJ1-4
D gene: -
V gene: TRBV5-5
CDR3 DNA: TGTGCCAGCAGTTTCGCACCCCCGGGGGCTAATGAAAAACTGTTTTTT
CDR3 protein: CASSFAPPGANEKLFF

CDR3 length: 13
clone size: -
J gene: TRBJ1-5
D gene: -
V gene: TRBV6-5
CDR3 DNA: TGTGCCAGCAGTGTGACCTGGAATCAGCCCCAGCATTTT
CDR3 protein: CASSVTWNQPQHF

CDR3 length: 15
clone size: -
J gene: TRBJ2-7
D gene: TRBD1
V gene: TRBV6-6
CDR3 DNA: TGTGCCAGCAGAGTGCCACAGGGGGCGGGATACGAGCAGTACTTC
CDR3 protein: CASRVPQGAGYEQYF

CDR3 length: 15
clone size: -
J gene: TRBJ2-3
D gene: -
V gene: TRBV2
CDR3 DNA: TGTGCCAGCAGTGAAGGATTGCAATACACAGATACGCAGTATTTT
CDR3 protein: CASSEGLQYTDTQYF

CDR3 length: 16
clone size: few
J gene: TRBJ2-1
D gene: -
V gene: TRBV7-8
CDR3 DNA: TGTGCCAGCAGCTTAGTTGGATTCAGCTCCTACAATGAGCAGTTCTTC
CDR3 protein: CASSLVGFSSYNEQFF

CDR3 length: 15
clone size: -
J gene: TRBJ2-3
D gene: -
V gene: TRBV5-1
CDR3 DNA: TGCGCCAGCAGGACGGCGGGGCCTAGCACAGATACGCAGTATTTT
CDR3 protein: CASRTAGPSTDTQYF

CDR3 length: 14
clone size: once
J gene: TRBJ1-2
D gene: TRBD1
V gene: TRBV7-6
CDR3 DNA: TGTGCCAGCAGCTTAGGGACAGGGGAAAGTGGCTACACCTTC
CDR3 protein: CASSLGTGESGYTF

CDR3 length: 14
clone size: -
J gene: TRBJ1-6
D gene: TRBD1
V gene: TRBV7-9
CDR3 DNA: TGTGCCAGCAGCCCATGGGACAGTAATTCACCCCTCCACTTT
CDR3 protein: CASSPWDSNSPLHF

CDR3 length: 15
clone size: -
J gene: TRBJ1-4
D gene: TRBD1
V gene: TRBV6-6
CDR3 DNA: TGTGCCAGCAGGTCAACCGGGACAGGGCATGAAAAACTGTTTTTT
CDR3 protein: CASRSTGTGHEKLFF

CDR3 length: 14
clone size: -
J gene: TRBJ2-5
D gene: -
V gene: TRBV2
CDR3 DNA: TGTGCCAGCAGTCCACTTACTAGCCGGGAGACCCAGTACTTC
CDR3 protein: CASSPLTSRETQYF

CDR3 length: 16
clone size: -
J gene: TRBJ1-4
D gene: -
V gene: TRBV9
CDR3 DNA: TGTGCCAGCAGCGTAGATGGGACGGCAACTAATGAAAAACTGTTTTTT
CDR3 protein: CASSVDGTATNEKLFF

CDR3 length: 13
clone size: -
J gene: TRBJ1-5
D gene: -
V gene: TRBV6-5
CDR3 DNA: TGTGCCAGCAGAATCGGGCCTCATCAGCCCCAGCATTTT
CDR3 protein: CASRIGPHQPQHF